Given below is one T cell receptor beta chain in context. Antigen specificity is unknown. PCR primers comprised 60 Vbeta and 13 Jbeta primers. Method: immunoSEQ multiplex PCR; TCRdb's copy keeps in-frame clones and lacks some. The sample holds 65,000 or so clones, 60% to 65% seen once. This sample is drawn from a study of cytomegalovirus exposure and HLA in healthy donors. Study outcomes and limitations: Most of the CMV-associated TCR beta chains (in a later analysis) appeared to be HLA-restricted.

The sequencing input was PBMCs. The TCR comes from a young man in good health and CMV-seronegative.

The CDR3 sequence is CASSRRAGQAYGYTF. In DNA, the CDR3 is TGTGCCAGCAGCCGAAGGGCCGGACAGGCTTATGGCTACACCTTC. V gene TRBV27 combines with J gene TRBJ1-2, with TRBD1 identical over 7 bases. The germline CDR1 and CDR2 sequences are MNHEY and SMNVEV (reference sequence). The ends lost 6 bases at V and 5 bases at J; junction bases unmatched: 12. The CDR3 length is 15 residues.